The T cell receptor beta chain described here comes from a study of chemoradiotherapy in HPV16-positive cancers. For the study at large: Functional T-cell assays on a couple of HPV16-positive patients' cells defined candidate HPV-specific clones and common TCR motifs.

TCRdb's table, derived via immunoSEQ multiplex PCR, lists solely in-frame clones and lacks some. The sample consists of roughly 32,000 clones, 80% to 90% of them appearing once. In the case of this clone: Its antigen is as yet unknown.

Overall study results and limits: Candidate HPV-specific clones and E7-related TCR motifs grew in tumor during treatment. The functional HPV-specific definition rests on just a couple of HPV16-positive patients. For HPV16-positive patients, expanding HPV-responsive T cells associated with longer recurrence-free survival.

Germline loops: CDR1 SEHNR, CDR2 FQNEAQ (reference sequence). The CDR3 spans 16 residues. J lost 0 bases, V lost 5 bases, and 9 bases had no gene match. Source: blood, taken from a patient who underwent chemoradiotherapy. This chain uses TRBV7-9 with TRBJ2-5, with 7 bases identical to TRBD1. This receptor was identified in a human donor with HPV-associated anogenital cancer. CDR3 sequence reads: CASSHGQEIYQETQYF. As DNA, the CDR3 is TGTGCCAGCAGCCATGGACAGGAGATTTACCAAGAGACCCAGTACTTC.